Listed below are T cell receptor beta chains from one sample, sequenced in a study of shared clonotypes between healthy human individuals. Data came from immunoSEQ multiplex PCR; TCRdb stores just in-frame clones and leaves some out. The data contain 450,000 to 700,000 clones, about 95% of them seen just once; the ten biggest clones take up about 0.11%. Material for sequencing was naive CD8+ T cells sorted from blood. The receptors stem from a woman in her twenties or thirties in good health. Both conserved end residues are part of each CDR3. Each record gives: clone size, V gene, J gene, CDR3 length, D gene, CDR3 protein, CDR3 DNA. D genes are given only for firm matches. Rows give clone size only sometimes, using once, few, many, or a class for an expanded clone.

clone_size: NA; v_call: TRBV28; j_call: TRBJ1-1; cdr3_length: 12; d_call: NA; cdr3_aa: CASMEGYTEAFF; cdr3_nt: TGTGCCAGCATGGAGGGCTACACTGAAGCTTTCTTT
clone_size: NA; v_call: TRBV5-8; j_call: TRBJ1-2; cdr3_length: 15; d_call: TRBD1; cdr3_aa: CASSAPGQGTYGYTF; cdr3_nt: TGTGCCAGCAGCGCGCCGGGACAGGGCACCTATGGCTACACCTTC
clone_size: NA; v_call: TRBV29-1; j_call: TRBJ2-2; cdr3_length: 14; d_call: NA; cdr3_aa: CSAAGTVNTGELFF; cdr3_nt: TGCAGCGCCGCAGGGACGGTGAACACCGGGGAGCTGTTTTTT
clone_size: NA; v_call: TRBV9; j_call: TRBJ2-1; cdr3_length: 13; d_call: NA; cdr3_aa: CASSVGSLPEQFF; cdr3_nt: TGTGCCAGCAGCGTAGGGTCCCTTCCGGAGCAGTTCTTC
clone_size: once; v_call: TRBV5-4; j_call: TRBJ1-1; cdr3_length: 11; d_call: NA; cdr3_aa: CASSFSAEAFF; cdr3_nt: TGTGCCAGCAGCTTTAGCGCTGAAGCTTTCTTT
clone_size: NA; v_call: TRBV29-1; j_call: TRBJ2-7; cdr3_length: 12; d_call: TRBD1; cdr3_aa: CSAGTGGAEQYF; cdr3_nt: TGCAGCGCCGGGACAGGGGGCGCCGAGCAGTACTTC
clone_size: NA; v_call: TRBV19; j_call: TRBJ2-7; cdr3_length: 12; d_call: TRBD1; cdr3_aa: CASSDRSYEQYF; cdr3_nt: TGTGCCAGTTCGGACAGGAGCTACGAGCAGTACTTC
clone_size: NA; v_call: TRBV9; j_call: TRBJ2-1; cdr3_length: 14; d_call: NA; cdr3_aa: CASSPDGDPSEQFF; cdr3_nt: TGTGCCAGCAGCCCTGACGGTGATCCCAGTGAGCAGTTCTTC
clone_size: NA; v_call: TRBV5-4; j_call: TRBJ2-3; cdr3_length: 15; d_call: NA; cdr3_aa: CASSLAVGLRNTQYF; cdr3_nt: TGTGCCAGCAGCTTGGCCGTTGGGCTGCGGAATACGCAGTATTTT
clone_size: NA; v_call: TRBV7-8; j_call: TRBJ2-7; cdr3_length: 14; d_call: TRBD2; cdr3_aa: CASSSSGRALEQYF; cdr3_nt: TGTGCCAGCAGCTCCAGCGGGAGGGCCCTCGAGCAGTACTTC
clone_size: NA; v_call: TRBV25-1; j_call: TRBJ2-5; cdr3_length: 15; d_call: NA; cdr3_aa: CASSESWGKGETQYF; cdr3_nt: TGTGCCAGCAGTGAATCCTGGGGGAAAGGAGAGACCCAGTACTTC
clone_size: NA; v_call: TRBV18; j_call: TRBJ2-2; cdr3_length: 16; d_call: NA; cdr3_aa: CASSPDRLRPSGELFF; cdr3_nt: TGTGCCAGCTCTCCAGACCGACTTCGACCTTCCGGGGAGCTGTTTTTT
clone_size: NA; v_call: TRBV5-4; j_call: TRBJ2-1; cdr3_length: 11; d_call: NA; cdr3_aa: CASSWDNEQFF; cdr3_nt: TGTGCCAGCAGCTGGGACAATGAGCAGTTCTTC
clone_size: NA; v_call: TRBV4-2; j_call: TRBJ1-2; cdr3_length: 15; d_call: TRBD1; cdr3_aa: CASSQGPKDRDGYTF; cdr3_nt: TGTGCCAGCAGCCAGGGTCCCAAAGACAGGGATGGCTACACCTTC
clone_size: NA; v_call: TRBV27; j_call: TRBJ1-1; cdr3_length: 16; d_call: TRBD1; cdr3_aa: CASSPDRGNLNTEAFF; cdr3_nt: TGTGCCAGCAGCCCGGACAGGGGGAACCTGAACACTGAAGCTTTCTTT
clone_size: NA; v_call: TRBV25-1; j_call: TRBJ2-1; cdr3_length: 17; d_call: NA; cdr3_aa: CASSEWSTGGAYNEQFF; cdr3_nt: TGTGCCAGCAGTGAATGGTCGACAGGAGGTGCCTACAATGAGCAGTTCTTC
clone_size: NA; v_call: TRBV7-3; j_call: TRBJ2-1; cdr3_length: 14; d_call: NA; cdr3_aa: CASSLWGLIGEQFF; cdr3_nt: TGTGCCAGCAGCTTATGGGGTCTTATCGGTGAGCAGTTCTTC
clone_size: NA; v_call: TRBV13; j_call: TRBJ2-7; cdr3_length: 13; d_call: NA; cdr3_aa: CASSPQERSEQYF; cdr3_nt: TGTGCCAGCAGCCCCCAGGAGAGGTCCGAGCAGTACTTC
clone_size: NA; v_call: TRBV7-8; j_call: TRBJ1-2; cdr3_length: 15; d_call: NA; cdr3_aa: CASSFRDTGNYGYTF; cdr3_nt: TGTGCCAGCAGCTTTCGGGATACAGGAAACTATGGCTACACCTTC
clone_size: NA; v_call: TRBV7-9; j_call: TRBJ1-3; cdr3_length: 17; d_call: NA; cdr3_aa: CASSDPRGAYSGNTIYF; cdr3_nt: TGTGCCAGCAGCGACCCGCGAGGGGCTTACTCTGGAAACACCATATATTTT
clone_size: NA; v_call: TRBV28; j_call: TRBJ2-5; cdr3_length: 16; d_call: TRBD2; cdr3_aa: CASSRIGEGLQETQYF; cdr3_nt: TGTGCCAGCAGTCGGATTGGGGAGGGGCTCCAAGAGACCCAGTACTTC
clone_size: NA; v_call: TRBV7-8; j_call: TRBJ2-7; cdr3_length: 16; d_call: TRBD1; cdr3_aa: CASSLALRTGYYEQYF; cdr3_nt: TGTGCCAGCAGCTTGGCCCTAAGGACAGGATACTACGAGCAGTACTTC
clone_size: NA; v_call: TRBV4-1; j_call: TRBJ1-4; cdr3_length: 13; d_call: NA; cdr3_aa: CASSQDGREELFF; cdr3_nt: TGCGCCAGCAGCCAAGATGGTAGGGAGGAACTGTTTTTT
clone_size: NA; v_call: TRBV6-4; j_call: TRBJ1-1; cdr3_length: 15; d_call: NA; cdr3_aa: CASSDSRDWGTEAFF; cdr3_nt: TGTGCCAGCAGTGACTCGAGGGACTGGGGCACTGAAGCTTTCTTT
clone_size: NA; v_call: TRBV27; j_call: TRBJ2-7; cdr3_length: 14; d_call: NA; cdr3_aa: CASSLKGSSYEQYF; cdr3_nt: TGTGCCAGCAGTTTAAAGGGGAGCTCCTACGAGCAGTACTTC
clone_size: NA; v_call: TRBV9; j_call: TRBJ1-1; cdr3_length: 12; d_call: NA; cdr3_aa: CASSPRETEAFF; cdr3_nt: TGTGCCAGCAGCCCTAGGGAGACTGAAGCTTTCTTT
clone_size: NA; v_call: TRBV7-9; j_call: TRBJ2-1; cdr3_length: 15; d_call: TRBD1; cdr3_aa: CASSSPGTGNNEQFF; cdr3_nt: TGTGCCAGCAGTTCCCCCGGGACAGGGAATAATGAGCAGTTCTTC
clone_size: once; v_call: TRBV28; j_call: TRBJ2-1; cdr3_length: 17; d_call: TRBD2; cdr3_aa: CASTLGGSLVSYNEQFF; cdr3_nt: TGTGCCAGCACCTTAGGCGGGAGTCTGGTCTCCTACAATGAGCAGTTCTTC